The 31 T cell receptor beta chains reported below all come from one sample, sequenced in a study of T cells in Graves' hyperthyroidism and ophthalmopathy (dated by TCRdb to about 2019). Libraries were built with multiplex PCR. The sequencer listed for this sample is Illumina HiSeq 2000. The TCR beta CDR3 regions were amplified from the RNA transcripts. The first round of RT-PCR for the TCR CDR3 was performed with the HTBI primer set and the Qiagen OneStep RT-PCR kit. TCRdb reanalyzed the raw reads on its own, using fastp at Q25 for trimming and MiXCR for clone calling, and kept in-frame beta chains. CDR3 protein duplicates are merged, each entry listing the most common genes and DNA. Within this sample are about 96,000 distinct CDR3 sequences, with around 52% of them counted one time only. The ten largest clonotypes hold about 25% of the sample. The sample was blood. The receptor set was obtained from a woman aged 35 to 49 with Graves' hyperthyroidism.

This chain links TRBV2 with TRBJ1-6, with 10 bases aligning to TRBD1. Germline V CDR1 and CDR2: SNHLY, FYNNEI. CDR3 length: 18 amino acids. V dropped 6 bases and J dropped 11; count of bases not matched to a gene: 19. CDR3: CASRDGFSEEGQGTPLHF. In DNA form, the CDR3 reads TGTGCCAGCAGGGACGGGTTTTCGGAAGAGGGACAGGGGACACCCCTCCACTTT. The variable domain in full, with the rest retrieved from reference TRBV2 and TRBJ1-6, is EPEVTQTPSHQVTQMGQEVILRCVPISNHLYFYWYRQILGQKVEFLVSFYNNEISEKSEIFDDQFSVERPDGSNFTLKIRSTKLEDSAMYFCASRDGFSEEGQGTPLHFGNGTRLTVT.

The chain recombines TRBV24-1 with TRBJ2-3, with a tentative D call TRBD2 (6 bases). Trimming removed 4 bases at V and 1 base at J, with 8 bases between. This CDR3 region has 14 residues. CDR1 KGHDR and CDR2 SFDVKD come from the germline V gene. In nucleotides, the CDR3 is TGTGCCACCAGTGAAGCGGGCGGCACAGATACGCAGTATTTT. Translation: CATSEAGGTDTQYF.

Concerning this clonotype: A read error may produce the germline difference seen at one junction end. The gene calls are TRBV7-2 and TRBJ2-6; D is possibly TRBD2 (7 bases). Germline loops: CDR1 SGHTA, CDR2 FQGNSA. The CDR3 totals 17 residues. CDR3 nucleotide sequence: TGTGCCAGCAGCTTAGTATCGGGGGGCTCTAGGGCCAACGTCCTGACCTTC. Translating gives CASSLVSGGSRANVLTF.

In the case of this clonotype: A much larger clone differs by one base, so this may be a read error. CDR3 amino acids: CAGGSGRARAGELFF. The CDR3 coding sequence is TGTGCCGGCGGGAGCGGGAGGGCTAGGGCCGGGGAGCTGTTTTTT. The chain links TRBV2 to TRBJ2-2; 10 bases line up with TRBD2. The CDR3 is 15 residues long. The germline CDR1 and CDR2 sequences are SNHLY and FYNNEI. V was pared by 11 bases and J by 6 bases, with 12 bases of the junction left unmatched.

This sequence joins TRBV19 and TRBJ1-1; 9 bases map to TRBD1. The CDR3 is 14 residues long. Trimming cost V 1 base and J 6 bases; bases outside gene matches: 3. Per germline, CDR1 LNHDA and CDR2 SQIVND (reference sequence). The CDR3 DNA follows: TGTGCCAGTAGTATAGGGACAGGGGCTTCTGAAGCTTTCTTT. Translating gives CASSIGTGASEAFF.

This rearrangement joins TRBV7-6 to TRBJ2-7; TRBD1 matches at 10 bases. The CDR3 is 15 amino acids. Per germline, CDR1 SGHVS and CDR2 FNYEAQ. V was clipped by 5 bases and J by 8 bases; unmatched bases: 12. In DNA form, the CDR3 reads TGTGCCAGCAGCGTTGCCGGGACAGGGGAATGGAAGCAGTACTTC. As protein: CASSVAGTGEWKQYF.

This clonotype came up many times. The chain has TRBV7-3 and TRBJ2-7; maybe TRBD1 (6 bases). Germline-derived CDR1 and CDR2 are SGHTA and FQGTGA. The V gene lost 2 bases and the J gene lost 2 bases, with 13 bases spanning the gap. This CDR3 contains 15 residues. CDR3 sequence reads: CASSLSQGPPYEQYF. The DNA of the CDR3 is TGTGCCAGCAGCTTATCACAGGGTCCCCCCTACGAGCAGTACTTC.

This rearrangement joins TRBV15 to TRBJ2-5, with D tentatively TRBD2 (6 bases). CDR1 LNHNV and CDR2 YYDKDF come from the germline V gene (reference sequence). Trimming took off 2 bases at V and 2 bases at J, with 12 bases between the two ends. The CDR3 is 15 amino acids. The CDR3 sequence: CATSRTRGGQETQYF. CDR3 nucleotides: TGTGCCACCAGCAGAACGCGGGGCGGGCAAGAGACCCAGTACTTC.

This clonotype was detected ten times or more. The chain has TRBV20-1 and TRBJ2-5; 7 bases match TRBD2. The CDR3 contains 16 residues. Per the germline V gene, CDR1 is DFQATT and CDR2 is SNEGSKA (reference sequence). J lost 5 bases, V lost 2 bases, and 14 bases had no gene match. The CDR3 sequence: CSARPNGGWVDETQYF. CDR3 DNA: TGCAGTGCTAGACCGAACGGGGGGTGGGTGGACGAGACCCAGTACTTC.

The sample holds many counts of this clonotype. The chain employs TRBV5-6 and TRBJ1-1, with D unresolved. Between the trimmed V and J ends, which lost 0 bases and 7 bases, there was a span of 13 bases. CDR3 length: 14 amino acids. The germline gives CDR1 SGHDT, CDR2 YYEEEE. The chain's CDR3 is CASSLDRREGEAFF. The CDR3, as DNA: TGTGCCAGCAGCTTGGATAGGAGGGAGGGTGAAGCTTTCTTT.

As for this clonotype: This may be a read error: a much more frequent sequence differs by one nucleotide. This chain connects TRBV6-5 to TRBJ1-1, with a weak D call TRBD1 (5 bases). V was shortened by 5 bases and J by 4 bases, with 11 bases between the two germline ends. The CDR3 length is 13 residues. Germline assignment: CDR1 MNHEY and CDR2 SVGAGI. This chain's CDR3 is CASSPGGATEAFF. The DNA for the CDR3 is TGTGCCAGCAGTCCGGGGGGTGCCACTGAAGCTTTCTTT.

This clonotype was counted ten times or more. CDR3 protein: CASSFYRNSYEQYF. The CDR3 DNA reads as TGCGCCAGCAGCTTTTACAGAAACTCCTACGAGCAGTACTTC. The rearrangement uses TRBV5-1 and TRBJ2-7; D uncertain. Germline CDR1 and CDR2: SGHRS and YFSETQ. Trimming took 2 bases from V and 0 from J, leaving 9 bases between them. This CDR3 contains 14 residues.

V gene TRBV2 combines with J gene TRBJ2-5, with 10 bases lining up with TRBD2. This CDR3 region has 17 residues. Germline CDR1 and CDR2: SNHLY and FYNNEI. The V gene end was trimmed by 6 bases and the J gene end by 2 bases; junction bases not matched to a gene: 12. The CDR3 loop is CASSTGLGLARQETQYF. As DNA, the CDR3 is TGTGCCAGCAGCACCGGACTGGGACTAGCGCGACAAGAGACCCAGTACTTC.

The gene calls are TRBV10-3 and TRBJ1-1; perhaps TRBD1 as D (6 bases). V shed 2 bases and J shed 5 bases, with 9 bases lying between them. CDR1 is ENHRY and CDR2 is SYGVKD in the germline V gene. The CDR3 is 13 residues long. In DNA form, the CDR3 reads TGTGCCATCAGTGAGGAAGGGGGGACTGAAGCTTTCTTT. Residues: CAISEEGGTEAFF.

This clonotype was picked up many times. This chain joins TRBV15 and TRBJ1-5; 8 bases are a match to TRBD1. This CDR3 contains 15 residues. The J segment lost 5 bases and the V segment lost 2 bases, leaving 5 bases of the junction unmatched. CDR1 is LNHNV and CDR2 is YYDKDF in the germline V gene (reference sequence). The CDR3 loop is CATSRRQGLHQPQHF. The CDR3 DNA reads TGTGCCACCAGCAGAAGACAGGGGCTCCATCAGCCCCAGCATTTT.

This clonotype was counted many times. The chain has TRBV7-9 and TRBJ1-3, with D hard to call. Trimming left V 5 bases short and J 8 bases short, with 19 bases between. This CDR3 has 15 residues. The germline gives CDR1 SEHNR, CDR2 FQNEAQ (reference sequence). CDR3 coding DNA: TGTGCCAGCAGCCCCGAAAGGATTCGCCTGGACACCATATATTTT. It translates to CASSPERIRLDTIYF. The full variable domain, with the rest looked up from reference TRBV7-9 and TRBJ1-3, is DTGVSQNPRHKITKRGQNVTFRCDPISEHNRLYWYRQTLGQGPEFLTYFQNEAQLEKSRLLSDRFSAERPKGSFSTLEIQRTEQGDSAMYLCASSPERIRLDTIYFGEGSWLTVV.

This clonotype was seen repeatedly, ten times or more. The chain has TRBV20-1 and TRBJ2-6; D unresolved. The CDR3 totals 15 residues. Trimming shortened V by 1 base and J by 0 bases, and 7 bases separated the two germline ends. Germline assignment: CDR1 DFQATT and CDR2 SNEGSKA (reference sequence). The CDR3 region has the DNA TGCAGTGCTAGAGTTGAGCTCTCTGGGGCCAACGTCCTGACTTTC. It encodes CSARVELSGANVLTF.

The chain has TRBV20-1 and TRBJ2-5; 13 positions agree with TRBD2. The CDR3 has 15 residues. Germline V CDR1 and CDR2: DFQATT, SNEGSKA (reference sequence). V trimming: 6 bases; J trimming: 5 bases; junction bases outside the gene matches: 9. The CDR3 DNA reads TGCAGTGCCGTACTAGCGGGAGGGCCGCAGGAGACCCAGTACTTC. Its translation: CSAVLAGGPQETQYF.

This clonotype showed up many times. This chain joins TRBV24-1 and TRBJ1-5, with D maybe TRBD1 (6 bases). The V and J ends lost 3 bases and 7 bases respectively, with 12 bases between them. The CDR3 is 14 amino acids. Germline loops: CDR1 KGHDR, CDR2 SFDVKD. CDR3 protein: CATSDPGAGQPQHF. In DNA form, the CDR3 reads TGTGCCACCAGTGATCCAGGGGCAGGACAGCCCCAGCATTTT.

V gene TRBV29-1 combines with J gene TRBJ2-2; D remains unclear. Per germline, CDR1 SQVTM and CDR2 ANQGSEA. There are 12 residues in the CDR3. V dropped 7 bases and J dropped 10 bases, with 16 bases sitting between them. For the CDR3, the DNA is TGCAGCGGTTCGGAGAACATCGAGGAGCTGTTTTTT. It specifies CSGSENIEELFF.

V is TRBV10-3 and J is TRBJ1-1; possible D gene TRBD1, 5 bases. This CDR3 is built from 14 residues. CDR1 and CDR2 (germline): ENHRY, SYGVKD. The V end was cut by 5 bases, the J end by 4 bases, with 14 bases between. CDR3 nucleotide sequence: TGTGCCATCAGTCAGGGAGGAGGGTTCACTGAAGCTTTCTTT. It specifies CAISQGGGFTEAFF.

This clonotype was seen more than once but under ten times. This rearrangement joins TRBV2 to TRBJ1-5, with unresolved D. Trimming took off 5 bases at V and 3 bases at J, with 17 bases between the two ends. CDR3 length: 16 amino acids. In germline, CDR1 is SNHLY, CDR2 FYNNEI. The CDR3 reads CASSLSSGRLNQPQHF. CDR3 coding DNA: TGTGCCAGCAGTTTATCGTCGGGAAGGCTCAATCAGCCCCAGCATTTT. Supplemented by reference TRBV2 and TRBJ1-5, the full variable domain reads EPEVTQTPSHQVTQMGQEVILRCVPISNHLYFYWYRQILGQKVEFLVSFYNNEISEKSEIFDDQFSVERPDGSNFTLKIRSTKLEDSAMYFCASSLSSGRLNQPQHFGDGTRLSIL.

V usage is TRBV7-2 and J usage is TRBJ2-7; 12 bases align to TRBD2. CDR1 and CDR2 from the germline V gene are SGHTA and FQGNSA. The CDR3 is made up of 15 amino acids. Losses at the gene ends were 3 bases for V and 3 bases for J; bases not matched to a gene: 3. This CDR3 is CASSFGLAGNYEQYF. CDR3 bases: TGTGCCAGCAGCTTTGGACTAGCGGGGAACTACGAGCAGTACTTC.

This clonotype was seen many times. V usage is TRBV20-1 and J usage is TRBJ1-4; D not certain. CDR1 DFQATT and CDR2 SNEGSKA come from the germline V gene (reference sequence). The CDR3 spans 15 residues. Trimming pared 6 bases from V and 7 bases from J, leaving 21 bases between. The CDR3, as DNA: TGCAGTGCCTACCCCCGGCAGGCGCTCCTTGAAAAACTGTTTTTT. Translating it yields CSAYPRQALLEKLFF.

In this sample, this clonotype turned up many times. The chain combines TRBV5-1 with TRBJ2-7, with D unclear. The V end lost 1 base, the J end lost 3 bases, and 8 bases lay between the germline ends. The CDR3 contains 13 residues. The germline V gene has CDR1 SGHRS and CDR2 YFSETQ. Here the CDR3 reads CASSLINDYEQYF. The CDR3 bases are TGCGCCAGCAGCTTGATCAACGACTACGAGCAGTACTTC.

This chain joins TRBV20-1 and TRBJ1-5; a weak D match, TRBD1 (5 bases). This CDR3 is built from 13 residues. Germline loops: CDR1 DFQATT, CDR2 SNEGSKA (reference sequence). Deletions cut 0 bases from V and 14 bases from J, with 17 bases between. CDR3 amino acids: CSARDWGEGFEHF. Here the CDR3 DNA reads TGCAGTGCTAGAGATTGGGGGGAGGGGTTCGAGCATTTT.

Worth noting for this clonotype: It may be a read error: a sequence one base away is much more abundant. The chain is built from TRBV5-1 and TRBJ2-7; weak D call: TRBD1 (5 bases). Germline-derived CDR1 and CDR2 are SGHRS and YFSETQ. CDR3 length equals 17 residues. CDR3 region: CTSRPLQGNLLDYEQYF. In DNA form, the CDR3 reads TGCACCAGCAGGCCCCTCCAGGGCAATCTTCTCGACTACGAGCAGTACTTC.

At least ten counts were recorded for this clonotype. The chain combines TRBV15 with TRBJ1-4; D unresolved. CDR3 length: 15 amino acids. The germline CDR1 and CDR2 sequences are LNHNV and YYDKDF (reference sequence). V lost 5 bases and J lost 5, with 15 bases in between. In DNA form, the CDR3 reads TGTGCCACCAGCCCCACCGCGCTCAAAAATGAAAAACTGTTTTTT. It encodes CATSPTALKNEKLFF.

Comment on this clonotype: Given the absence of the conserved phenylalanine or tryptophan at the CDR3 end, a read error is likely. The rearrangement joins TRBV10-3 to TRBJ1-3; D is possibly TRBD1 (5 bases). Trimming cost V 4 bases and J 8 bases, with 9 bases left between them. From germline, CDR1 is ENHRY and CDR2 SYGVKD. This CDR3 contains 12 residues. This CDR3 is CAISGGADTIYS. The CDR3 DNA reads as TGTGCCATCAGTGGAGGGGCGGACACCATATATTCT.

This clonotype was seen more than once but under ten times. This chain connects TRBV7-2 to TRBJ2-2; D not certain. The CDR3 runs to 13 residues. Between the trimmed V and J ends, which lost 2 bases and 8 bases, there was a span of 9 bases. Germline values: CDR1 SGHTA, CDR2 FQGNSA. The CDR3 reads CASSLRSPGELFF. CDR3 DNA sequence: TGTGCCAGCAGCTTAAGATCCCCGGGGGAGCTGTTTTTT.

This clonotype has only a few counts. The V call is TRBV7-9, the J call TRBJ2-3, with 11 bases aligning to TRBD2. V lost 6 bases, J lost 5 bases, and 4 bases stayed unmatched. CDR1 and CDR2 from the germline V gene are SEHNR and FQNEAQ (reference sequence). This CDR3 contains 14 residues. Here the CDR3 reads CASSLGTSGDTQYF. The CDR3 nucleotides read TGTGCCAGCAGTCTAGGGACTAGCGGAGATACGCAGTATTTT.